This TCR beta chain was identified in a study of blood T cell repertoires in COVID-19. Trimming took off 1 base at V and 4 bases at J, with 19 bases between the two ends. Germline V gives CDR1 SGHAT, CDR2 FQNNGV. The CDR3 runs 18 residues. Generated by immunoSEQ multiplex PCR, the TCRdb table keeps only in-frame clones and is missing some. The sample consists of over 250,000 clones, around 89% of them appearing once. Participants came from fewer than 25 US areas, aged about 18 to 89 years. Cohorts were assigned according to the clinical history that participants reported. For recovered donors of Cohort 3, there were two negative PCRs, clearance, or symptom resolution.

J is TRBJ2-2 and V is TRBV11-2, with D possibly being TRBD2 (9 bases). This sequence originates from a man between 35 and 55 years old who had recovered from COVID-19. The specimen sequenced was PBMCs or T cells enriched from blood (not recorded which). For the CDR3, the DNA is TGTGCCAGCAGCTTAGGGGCTAGCGGGACAGGCCTCACCGGGGAGCTGTTTTTT. The encoded protein is CASSLGASGTGLTGELFF. Full variable domain (rest looked up from reference TRBV11-2 and TRBJ2-2): EAGVAQSPRYKIIEKRQSVAFWCNPISGHATLYWYQQILGQGPKLLIQFQNNGVVDDSQLPKDRFSAERLKGVDSTLKIQPAKLEDSAVYLCASSLGASGTGLTGELFFGEGSRLTVL.